This TCR beta chain is drawn from a study of cytomegalovirus exposure and HLA in healthy donors. Study as a whole: Approximately 85 million unique TCRs from HLA-typed donors were held in an early release of data. Study findings and constraints: Another analysis was done later, and it associated around 15,000 TCR beta sequences with HLA alleles at 0.05 false discovery rate. The authors enumerated over 150 TCR beta chains as linked to cytomegalovirus.

Regarding donors, all were healthy bone marrow donors. Both 60 Vbeta primers and 13 Jbeta primers went into the PCR. Profiled with immunoSEQ multiplex PCR; TCRdb holds only in-frame clones, not every one. The sample is made up of 170,000 or so clones, and the top ten hold under 2.5% of it. A note on this clone: As yet, its antigen is unknown.

Sequencing was performed on PBMCs. This receptor was obtained from a young man in good health and CMV-seronegative.

The DNA of the CDR3 is TGTGCCAGTACCCTGGGACAGGGGAGTTTTCAGCATCAGCCCCAGCATTTT. This sequence encodes CASTLGQGSFQHQPQHF. This sequence joins TRBV19 and TRBJ1-5; the match to TRBD1 covers 10 bases. V lost 7 bases and J lost 5; bases outside the gene matches: 14. This CDR3 is built from 17 residues. Germline V gene lookup returns CDR1 LNHDA and CDR2 SQIVND (reference sequence).